Presented here are 11 T cell receptor beta chains from one specimen sequenced in a study of radiation and T cells in renal cell carcinoma. Sample time point: blood 4 weeks post-SBRT, at nephrectomy. Treatment noted: 15 Gy SBRT to primary tumor, nephrectomy 4 weeks later. The data were produced by immunoSEQ multiplex PCR, yet TCRdb's version contains in-frame clones alone and is incomplete. The sample lists fewer than 80,000 clones; 70% to 90% were seen once. Sequenced here: blood, sampled from a patient whose treatment included radiotherapy and nephrectomy. These receptor sequences come from a woman in her fifties or sixties with renal cell carcinoma.

This clone has only a few counts. The chain carries TRBV28 and TRBJ2-6; TRBD2 matches 10 bases. Germline values: CDR1 MDHEN, CDR2 SYDVKM. The CDR3 runs 17 residues. V trimming: 3 bases; J trimming: 2 bases; junction bases outside the gene matches: 4. The DNA of the CDR3 is TGTGCCAGCAGTTTCAGCGGGAGGGAGACTGGGGCCAACGTCCTGACTTTC. Translating it yields CASSFSGRETGANVLTF. Looking up the rest from reference TRBV28 and TRBJ2-6 gives the full variable domain: DVKVTQSSRYLVKRTGEKVFLECVQDMDHENMFWYRQDPGLGLRLIYFSYDVKMKEKGDIPEGYSVSREKKERFSLILESASTNQTSMYLCASSFSGRETGANVLTFGAGSRLTVL.

This sequence joins TRBV19 and TRBJ1-5; 7 nucleotides match TRBD1. Per the germline V gene, CDR1 is LNHDA and CDR2 is SQIVND (reference sequence). CDR3 size: 15 residues. V shed 0 bases, J shed 7 bases, and the junction held 6 bases outside the gene matches. The DNA for the CDR3 is TGTGCCAGTAGTATAGATCGAGGGGGCGTGCAGCCCCAGCATTTT. Its translation is CASSIDRGGVQPQHF.

As DNA, the CDR3 is TGTGCCAGCAGCGTTTCCAAGGGCACAGATACGCAGTATTTT. Translating it yields CASSVSKGTDTQYF. V usage is TRBV9 and J usage is TRBJ2-3; D is ambiguous. Trimming stripped 2 bases from V and 1 base from J, with 8 bases between. The germline gives CDR1 SGDLS, CDR2 YYNGEE. The CDR3 has 14 amino acids.

V and J are TRBV11-2 and TRBJ2-1, with D uncertain. CDR3 length: 16 amino acids. The germline CDR1 and CDR2 sequences are SGHAT and FQNNGV. Trimming shortened V by 0 bases and J by 2 bases, and 11 bases separated the two germline ends. DNA for the CDR3: TGTGCCAGCAGCTTAGAACTACGTCGTCCCTACAATGAGCAGTTCTTC. Amino acid sequence: CASSLELRRPYNEQFF.

This chain links TRBV5-1 with TRBJ2-1; 13 bases are shared with TRBD2. The CDR3 has 17 residues. CDR1 SGHRS and CDR2 YFSETQ come from the germline V gene. Losses at the gene ends were 0 bases for V and 1 base for J; bases not matched to a gene: 1. The CDR3 sequence: CASSLGTSGRSYNEQFF. As DNA, the CDR3 is TGCGCCAGCAGCTTGGGGACTAGCGGGAGATCCTACAATGAGCAGTTCTTC.

In DNA form, the CDR3 reads TGTGCCAGCAGTAATTCCTACGAGCAGTACTTC. It encodes CASSNSYEQYF. This chain links TRBV28 with TRBJ2-7; unclear D gene. Germline V gene data show CDR1 as MDHEN and CDR2 as SYDVKM. The CDR3 runs to 11 residues. V lost 5 bases and J 1 base, leaving 3 bases between the germline ends.

This chain uses TRBV5-1 with TRBJ2-5, with 7 bases matching TRBD2. V shed 3 bases and J 0 bases; nucleotides not matched to a gene: 2. The CDR3 loop spans 14 amino acids. Germline V lookup: CDR1 SGHRS, CDR2 YFSETQ. CDR3 DNA: TGCGCCAGCAGCTGGGGGGGGTACCAAGAGACCCAGTACTTC. Translating gives CASSWGGYQETQYF.

The V call is TRBV27, the J call TRBJ2-3, with D unresolved. This CDR3 has 13 amino acids. Germline V gene sequence: CDR1 MNHEY, CDR2 SMNVEV (reference sequence). V was clipped by 6 bases and J by 2 bases, with 9 bases between them. CDR3 coding DNA: TGTGCCAGCAGAGGGCTCTCCACAGATACGCAGTATTTT. Translating gives CASRGLSTDTQYF.

The rearrangement links TRBV19 to TRBJ1-1, with a weak D call TRBD1 (6 bases). V was shortened by 7 bases and J by 2 bases, with 14 bases between the two germline ends. Germline-derived CDR1 and CDR2 are LNHDA and SQIVND (reference sequence). CDR3 length: 14 amino acids. The CDR3 spells CASTYGTINTEAFF. In nucleotides, the CDR3 is TGTGCCAGTACTTACGGGACAATAAACACTGAAGCTTTCTTT.

The V gene is TRBV2, the J gene TRBJ2-7, with TRBD1 matching over 7 bases. Germline V gene data show CDR1 as SNHLY and CDR2 as FYNNEI. V lost 3 bases to trimming and J lost 3 bases; unmatched junction nucleotides: 8. This CDR3 comprises 15 residues. The CDR3 here is CASSEAQGQFYEQYF. In DNA, the CDR3 is TGTGCCAGCAGTGAGGCTCAGGGACAGTTCTACGAGCAGTACTTC. Full variable domain (remainder filled in from reference TRBV2 and TRBJ2-7): EPEVTQTPSHQVTQMGQEVILRCVPISNHLYFYWYRQILGQKVEFLVSFYNNEISEKSEIFDDQFSVERPDGSNFTLKIRSTKLEDSAMYFCASSEAQGQFYEQYFGPGTRLTVT.

This chain joins TRBV5-1 and TRBJ2-7; D unclear. The CDR3 covers 15 residues. Germline V lookup: CDR1 SGHRS, CDR2 YFSETQ. The V end lost 0 bases, the J end lost 5 bases, and 15 bases lay between the germline ends. This CDR3 reads CASSLAGRTTNEQYF. The CDR3 DNA is TGCGCCAGCAGCTTGGCCGGACGGACCACCAACGAGCAGTACTTC.